The text below deals with one TCR beta chain. Its antigen is as yet unknown. This specimen belongs to a study of T cell responses to AZD1222 COVID-19 vaccine. Study details: Combined were second doses at about 4 or about 12 weeks.

The germline gives CDR1 LNHDA, CDR2 SQIVND (reference sequence). Between the trimmed V and J ends, which lost 2 bases and 7 bases, there was a span of 15 bases. This CDR3 is 15 amino acids long. General study points: Across spike, vaccine-associated CD4 TCRs were found, dominant at 160-218 and 743-854. Close to half of all spike-specific TCRs reportedly target regions of the variants that are unmutated. White British donors predominated, females outnumbered males, and clonal diversity was possibly underestimated.

TCRdb's table, derived via immunoSEQ multiplex PCR, lists solely in-frame clones and lacks some. The table records 150,000 to 200,000 clones, around 90% of them present only once. This material consisted of peripheral blood, taken on day 0 of AZD1222 vaccination. The gene calls are TRBV19 and TRBJ2-1; D is ambiguous. The clonotype comes from an adult in good health. For the CDR3, the DNA is TGTGCCAGTAGTATAATCCCAAGCCCTCCAAATGAGCAGTTCTTC. As protein: CASSIIPSPPNEQFF.